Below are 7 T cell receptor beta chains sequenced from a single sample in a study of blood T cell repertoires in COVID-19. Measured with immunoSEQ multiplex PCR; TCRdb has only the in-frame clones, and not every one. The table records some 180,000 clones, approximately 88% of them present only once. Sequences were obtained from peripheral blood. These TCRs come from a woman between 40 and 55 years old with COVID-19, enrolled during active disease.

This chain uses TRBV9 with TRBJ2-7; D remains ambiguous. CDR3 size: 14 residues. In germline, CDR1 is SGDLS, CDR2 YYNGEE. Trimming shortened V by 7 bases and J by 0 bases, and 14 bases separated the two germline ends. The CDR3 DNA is TGTGCCAGCTCTGGCGGATCGAGCTCCTACGAGCAGTACTTC. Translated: CASSGGSSSYEQYF.

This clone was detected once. The CDR3 loop reads CASTVWGQRTDTQYF. DNA for the CDR3: TGTGCCAGTACGGTATGGGGACAGCGCACAGATACGCAGTATTTT. The chain has TRBV19 and TRBJ2-3, with 7 bases identical to TRBD1. V shed 7 bases, J shed 1 base, and the junction held 8 bases outside the gene matches. Germline V gene sequence: CDR1 LNHDA, CDR2 SQIVND (reference sequence). The CDR3 extends over 15 amino acids.

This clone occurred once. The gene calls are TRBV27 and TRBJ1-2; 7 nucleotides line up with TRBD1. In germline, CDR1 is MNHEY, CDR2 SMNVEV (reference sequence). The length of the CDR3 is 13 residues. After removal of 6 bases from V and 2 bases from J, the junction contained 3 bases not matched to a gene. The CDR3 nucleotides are TGTGCCAGCAGAAGGACAGGAAACTATGGCTACACCTTC. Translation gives CASRRTGNYGYTF.

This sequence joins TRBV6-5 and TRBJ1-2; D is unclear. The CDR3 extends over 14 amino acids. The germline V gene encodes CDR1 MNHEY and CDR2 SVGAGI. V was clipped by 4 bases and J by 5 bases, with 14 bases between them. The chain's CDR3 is CASSSPGSLYGYTF. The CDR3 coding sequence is TGTGCCAGCAGTTCACCCGGGAGCTTATATGGCTACACCTTC.

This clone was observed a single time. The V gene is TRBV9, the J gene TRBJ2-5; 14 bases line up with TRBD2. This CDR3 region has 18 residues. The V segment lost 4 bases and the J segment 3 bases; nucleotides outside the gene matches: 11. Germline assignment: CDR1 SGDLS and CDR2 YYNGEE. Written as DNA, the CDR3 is TGTGCCAGCAGCTTCGCCGGGACTAGCGGGAGAGCGAAAGAGACCCAGTACTTC. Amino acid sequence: CASSFAGTSGRAKETQYF.

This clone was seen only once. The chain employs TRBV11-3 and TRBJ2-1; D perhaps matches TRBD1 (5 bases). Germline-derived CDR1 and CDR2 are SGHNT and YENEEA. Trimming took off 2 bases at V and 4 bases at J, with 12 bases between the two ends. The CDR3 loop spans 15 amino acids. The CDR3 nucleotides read TGTGCCAGCAGCTTAAGGCAGGGAATTTACAATGAGCAGTTCTTC. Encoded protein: CASSLRQGIYNEQFF. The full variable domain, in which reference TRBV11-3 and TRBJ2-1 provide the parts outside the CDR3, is EAGVVQSPRYKIIEKKQPVAFWCNPISGHNTLYWYLQNLGQGPELLIRYENEEAVDDSQLPKDRFSAERLKGVDSTLKIQPAELGDSAVYLCASSLRQGIYNEQFFGPGTRLTVL.

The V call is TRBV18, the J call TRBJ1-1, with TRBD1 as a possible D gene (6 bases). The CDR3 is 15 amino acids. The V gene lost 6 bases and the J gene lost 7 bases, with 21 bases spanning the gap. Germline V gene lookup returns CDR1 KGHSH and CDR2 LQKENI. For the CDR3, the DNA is TGTGCCAGCTCTCTTACGACAGGCCTAACAGATGAAGCTTTCTTT. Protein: CASSLTTGLTDEAFF.